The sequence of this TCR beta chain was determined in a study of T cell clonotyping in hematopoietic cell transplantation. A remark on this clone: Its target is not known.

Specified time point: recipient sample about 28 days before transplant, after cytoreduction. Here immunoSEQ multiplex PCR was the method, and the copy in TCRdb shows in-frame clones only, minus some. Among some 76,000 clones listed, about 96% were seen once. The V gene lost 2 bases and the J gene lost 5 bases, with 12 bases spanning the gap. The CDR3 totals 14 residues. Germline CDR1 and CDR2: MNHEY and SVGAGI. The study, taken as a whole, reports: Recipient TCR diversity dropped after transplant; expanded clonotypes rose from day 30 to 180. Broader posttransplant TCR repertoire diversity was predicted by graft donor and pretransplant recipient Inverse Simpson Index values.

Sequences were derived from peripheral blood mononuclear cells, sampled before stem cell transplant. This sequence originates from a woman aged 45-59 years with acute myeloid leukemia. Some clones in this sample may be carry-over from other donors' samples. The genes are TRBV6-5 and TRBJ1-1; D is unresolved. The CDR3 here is CASSYGRGVTEAFF. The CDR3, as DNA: TGTGCCAGCAGTTACGGTCGGGGTGTTACTGAAGCTTTCTTT.